A single TCR beta chain is shown here with its context. Its specificity is not known. Cryopreserved PBMCs were CD4-enriched, then split into naive and memory cells. This sample is drawn from a study of CD4 T cells in relation to SARS-CoV-2 and coronaviruses. The germline gives CDR1 MNHEY, CDR2 SVGEGT. The trim removed 2 bases at V and 8 bases at J, leaving 6 bases unmatched. This CDR3 comprises 14 residues. Clones were sequenced by immunoSEQ multiplex PCR, and TCRdb holds only the in-frame ones, with some missing. The repertoire holds 35,000 to 45,000 clones, with 75% to 90% as singletons. The source of this sequence is an adult with COVID-19. The sample comprised naive CD4+ T cells from PBMCs, cultured in vitro. Subset defined: naive CD4+ T cells isolated by negative enrichment. The V and J genes are TRBV6-2 or TRBV6-3 and TRBJ2-1; 7 bases fit TRBD1. The CDR3 nucleotides are TGTGCCAGCAGTTACAGGGGGCTTCGGTATGAGCAGTTCTTC. Protein product: CASSYRGLRYEQFF.